This T cell receptor beta chain stems from a study of blood T cell repertoires in COVID-19. Across the study: Donors in the United States, Italy and Spain gave samples during acute or convalescent COVID-19.

Enrolled during active infection, Seattle patients were then followed longitudinally. Authors' methods: Amplification with reference gene primers provided the estimates of nucleated cell counts. Sequenced by immunoSEQ multiplex PCR; TCRdb stores in-frame clones only, minus some. That table is the source of V, J and clone size, and D and trimming were worked out from the DNA. The table has 65,000 or so clones, 80% to 85% seen once. The specimen was peripheral blood. The TCR originated in a man in his thirties or forties with COVID-19, enrolled during active disease.

The CDR3 bases are TGTGCCAGCAACGAAGACAGGTTTTCCACTGAAGCTTTCTTT. It is translated as CASNEDRFSTEAFF. The rearrangement joins TRBV2 to TRBJ1-1; D possibly corresponds to TRBD1 (6 bases). V shed 7 bases and J shed 4 bases, with 16 bases lying between them. Germline values: CDR1 SNHLY, CDR2 FYNNEI. The CDR3 is 14 amino acids.